This T cell receptor (beta chain) was documented in a study of T cell responses to AZD1222 COVID-19 vaccine. Whole-study findings and limits: Donors were largely white British and mainly female; clonal diversity was possibly underestimated. Sampling that yielded the repertoires occurred only after the peak T cell response. Two AZD1222 doses significantly raised spike-specific TCR breadth and depth over controls. The study identified only a handful of AZD1222 recipients as seropositive at baseline.

Produced via immunoSEQ multiplex PCR; TCRdb's table is partial and in-frame only. Among some 120,000 clones listed, 70% to 90% were seen once. With regard to this clone: Its matching antigen is unknown.

The trim removed 0 bases at V and 2 bases at J, leaving 6 bases unmatched. The CDR3 is 17 residues long. Germline V lookup: CDR1 LGHDT, CDR2 YNNKEL (reference sequence). Sequencing used peripheral blood, obtained on day 0 of AZD1222 vaccination. The chain carries TRBV3-1 (or the pseudogene TRBV3-2) and TRBJ1-2; TRBD1 aligns across 10 bases. The sequence was collected from an adult in good health. CDR3 sequence reads: CASSQDPTTGGNYGYTF. For the CDR3, the DNA is TGTGCCAGCAGCCAAGATCCCACGACAGGGGGCAACTATGGCTACACCTTC.